The rows below give T cell receptor beta chains drawn from one sample of a study of T cell responses to AZD1222 COVID-19 vaccine. Produced via immunoSEQ multiplex PCR; TCRdb's table is partial and in-frame only. This table holds about 120,000 clones, about 88% found once. Source: peripheral blood, taken on day 0 of AZD1222 vaccination. Source of these receptors: an adult in good health. Each CDR3 is given with its conserved first and last residue. D genes are given only for firm matches. The listing skips clone size in some rows; elsewhere it reads once, few, many or a size class.

d_call,clone_size,j_call,v_call,cdr3_nt,cdr3_aa
-,-,TRBJ2-5,TRBV5-8,TGTGCCAGCAGCTTCCGACGGAGGCGATCCGGCGAGACCCAGTACTTC,CASSFRRRRSGETQYF
-,-,TRBJ2-1,TRBV7-2,TGTGCCAGCAGCCGGGGGACTCCAGCCTACAATGAGCAGTTCTTC,CASSRGTPAYNEQFF
TRBD2,-,TRBJ2-5,TRBV30,TGTGCCTGGAGTGTAGAGACTAGCGGGGCAGAGACCCAGTACTTC,CAWSVETSGAETQYF
-,-,TRBJ1-1,TRBV10-3,TGTGCCATCAGTGAGTCTGCAGGAGGGGTCACTGAAGCTTTCTTT,CAISESAGGVTEAFF
-,few,TRBJ2-7,TRBV6-1,TGTGCCAGCAGTGAACAGGACGACCCCTCCTACGAGCAGTACTTC,CASSEQDDPSYEQYF
-,-,TRBJ2-7,TRBV6-5,TGTGCCAGCAGAAGAACAAGGTGGGAAGACTACGAGCAGTACTTC,CASRRTRWEDYEQYF
-,once,TRBJ2-7,TRBV28,TGTGCCAGCAGTTTAAGGATAGGACAGAGCTCCTACGAGCAGTACTTC,CASSLRIGQSSYEQYF
TRBD1,-,TRBJ1-2,TRBV27,TGTGCCAGCAGTTACCGACAGGGCAAGAACTATGGCTACACCTTC,CASSYRQGKNYGYTF
TRBD2,-,TRBJ2-1,TRBV7-2,TGTGCCAGCAGTATAGCGGGATGGGGGATTAACAATGAGCAGTTCTTC,CASSIAGWGINNEQFF
-,-,TRBJ1-2,TRBV19,TGTGCCAGTAGTCCCCGGGGGAGTGCCGAATCTAACTATGGCTACACCTTC,CASSPRGSAESNYGYTF
-,-,TRBJ2-7,TRBV28,TGTGCCACCAGTTCCTCGGGGATTTCGGGCGGTCGCTCCTACGAGCAGTACTTC,CATSSSGISGGRSYEQYF
-,once,TRBJ1-5,TRBV7-2,TGTGCCAGCAGCTTAGTCGCTCTCCCTCTCTATAGCAATCAGCCCCAGCATTTT,CASSLVALPLYSNQPQHF
TRBD2,-,TRBJ2-1,TRBV6-5,TGTGCCAGCAGTTACACGCCGGGACTAGTCTTCAATGAGCAGTTCTTC,CASSYTPGLVFNEQFF
-,-,TRBJ1-5,TRBV5-8,TGTGCCAGCAGCTTGCGAAACGGGTACGATCAGCCCCAGCATTTT,CASSLRNGYDQPQHF
-,-,TRBJ1-1,TRBV7-8,TGTGCCAGCAGCTTCGGGGGCCTAAAGGGGACTGAAGCTTTCTTT,CASSFGGLKGTEAFF
TRBD1,-,TRBJ1-6,TRBV27,TGTGCCAGCAGTGCCGACAGGGGATTATATTCACCCCTCCACTTT,CASSADRGLYSPLHF
TRBD2,-,TRBJ2-3,TRBV28,TGTGCCAGCAGTTTAAGTATAGCGGGGGAAACAGATACGCAGTATTTT,CASSLSIAGETDTQYF
-,-,TRBJ1-1,TRBV7-3,TGTGCCAGCAGCATTTCGGGGAACACTGAAGCTTTCTTT,CASSISGNTEAFF
-,-,TRBJ2-1,TRBV6-4,TGTGCCAGCAGTGATTGGTACAATGAGCAGTTCTTC,CASSDWYNEQFF
-,-,TRBJ2-1,TRBV18,TGTGCCAGCTCACCCCTCGTGGGGTCCTACAATGAGCAGTTCTTC,CASSPLVGSYNEQFF
-,-,TRBJ2-7,TRBV20-1,TGCAGTGCTAGTGCCAGCGCCTCCCGCAGAGAGCAGTACTTC,CSASASASRREQYF
-,-,TRBJ2-1,TRBV28,TGTGCCAGCAGTAGGGACGGCTCCTACAATGAGCAGTTCTTC,CASSRDGSYNEQFF
-,-,TRBJ1-1,TRBV9,TGTGCCAGCAGCCCCCCCGGGCCCAATGTCGTATCTACTTTCGGGAACACTGAAGCTTTCTTT,CASSPPGPNVVSTFGNTEAFF
-,-,TRBJ2-1,TRBV15,TGTGCCACCAGCGTGCACAGGGATGGGAATGAGCAGTTCTTC,CATSVHRDGNEQFF
-,-,TRBJ2-5,TRBV5-6,TGTGCCGGCCACCCGCGGGGCCAAGAGACCCAGTACTTC,CAGHPRGQETQYF
-,-,TRBJ2-7,TRBV20-1,TGCAGTGCTAGCCTGACCTACGAGCAGTACTTC,CSASLTYEQYF
-,-,TRBJ2-3,TRBV7-3,TGTGCCAGCAGCTTTAAGGGTCAAGATACGCAGTATTTT,CASSFKGQDTQYF
-,-,TRBJ2-7,TRBV6-5,TGTGCCAGCAGTTTAGAAACGGGGGTTTCCTACGAGCAGTACTTC,CASSLETGVSYEQYF
-,-,TRBJ2-7,TRBV12-3/TRBV12-4,TGTGCCAGCAGTGAGACAGATGCCTACGAGCAGTACTTC,CASSETDAYEQYF
-,-,TRBJ2-1,TRBV27,TGTGCCAGCAGTTTCTCGAACAGTCTCAATGAGCAGTTCTTC,CASSFSNSLNEQFF
TRBD1,-,TRBJ1-2,TRBV5-1,TGCGCCAGCAGCTCTGGACAGGGCGGCTATGGCTACACCTTC,CASSSGQGGYGYTF
-,-,TRBJ2-3,TRBV2,TGTGCCAGCAGTGCGGAAGGGGTCGGACCAGATACGCAGTATTTT,CASSAEGVGPDTQYF
-,-,TRBJ1-1,TRBV27,TGTGCCAGCGCCTTAGGGGGGGTCATGAACACTGAAGCTTTCTTT,CASALGGVMNTEAFF
-,-,TRBJ2-5,TRBV6-1,TGTGCCAGCAGTGAAATGTTAGCTCGACCCGGGACCCAGTACTTC,CASSEMLARPGTQYF
-,-,TRBJ1-1,TRBV11-2,TGTGCCAGCAGCTTAGGACCCTCGGTTTTCTTT,CASSLGPSVFF
-,-,TRBJ1-2,TRBV6-5,TGTGCCAGCAGTTACTCGATTGCAGTATCTGAGGGCTACACCTTC,CASSYSIAVSEGYTF
-,-,TRBJ1-1,TRBV7-2,TGTGCCAGCAGTTCAGACAAGAACACTGAAGCTTTCTTT,CASSSDKNTEAFF
-,-,TRBJ2-2,TRBV9,TGTGCCAGCAGCGCACCCCATCTCAGGGGAAACACCGGGGAGCTGTTTTTT,CASSAPHLRGNTGELFF
-,-,TRBJ2-2,TRBV15,TGTGCCACCAGCAGAGGGAGGGACGGGGAGCTGTTTTTT,CATSRGRDGELFF
-,-,TRBJ2-3,TRBV24-1,TGTGCCACCGAGGGGGACTCCACAGATACGCAGTATTTT,CATEGDSTDTQYF
-,-,TRBJ1-6,TRBV24-1,TGTGCCACCAGTGATAGCCAGGGAGGTAATTCACCCCTCCACTTT,CATSDSQGGNSPLHF
-,once,TRBJ1-6,TRBV2,TGTGCCAGCAGTGAGCAATCCCGGAGGGGTTCACCCCTCCACTTT,CASSEQSRRGSPLHF
-,-,TRBJ2-6,TRBV6-4,TGTGCCAGCAGCGGGACGGGGAGCTCTGGGGCCAACGTCCTGACTTTC,CASSGTGSSGANVLTF
-,few,TRBJ1-6,TRBV7-9,TGTGCCATCTCGGGGGACGTTGATAATTCACCCCTCCACTTT,CAISGDVDNSPLHF
-,-,TRBJ1-5,TRBV18,TGTGCCAGCTCACCACTACAGGGAGGAGGTGGGCAGCCCCAGCATTTT,CASSPLQGGGGQPQHF
-,-,TRBJ1-5,TRBV6-5,TGTGCCAGCACCATCGGAGGGTCCGGGCAGCCCCAGCATTTT,CASTIGGSGQPQHF